The 20 T cell receptor beta chains below were found in one sample sequenced in a study of blood T cell repertoires in COVID-19. The assay was immunoSEQ multiplex PCR, and TCRdb's table has in-frame clones only and misses some. The sample contains 85,000 to 100,000 clones, roughly 75% of which appear only once. Sequenced material: peripheral blood. Source of these receptors: a man aged 50 to 60 who had recovered from COVID-19.

This chain joins TRBV11-2 and TRBJ2-5; 9 bases agree with TRBD2. V shed 5 bases and J 5 bases; nucleotides not matched to a gene: 3. This CDR3 comprises 13 residues. Looked up from germline, CDR1 is SGHAT and CDR2 is FQNNGV. In DNA, the CDR3 is TGTGCCAGCAGCGTCGGACTAGCGGAGACCCAGTACTTC. Its protein is CASSVGLAETQYF.

V is TRBV11-2 and J is TRBJ1-2; 11 bases line up with TRBD1. CDR1 is SGHAT, CDR2 FQNNGV, per germline. The CDR3 is 15 residues long. Germline trimming cut 5 bases from V and 8 bases from J; bases unmatched to any gene: 10. This CDR3 reads CASSPAGTGGYGYTF. The CDR3 DNA is TGTGCCAGCAGCCCAGCCGGGACAGGGGGTTACGGCTACACCTTC.

V gene TRBV7-6 combines with J gene TRBJ2-2; the D is unclear. The germline V gene has CDR1 SGHVS and CDR2 FNYEAQ. The CDR3 spans 15 residues. V lost 0 bases and J lost 3, with 8 bases in between. The CDR3, as DNA: TGTGCCAGCAGCTTAGCATTCGCGGACACCGGGGAGCTGTTTTTT. Protein product: CASSLAFADTGELFF.

The CDR3 loop is CASSTNRGYGYTF. DNA of the CDR3: TGTGCCAGCTCAACCAACAGGGGCTATGGCTACACCTTC. The chain links TRBV18 to TRBJ1-2, with 7 bases that match TRBD1. Losses at the gene ends were 5 bases for V and 4 bases for J; bases not matched to a gene: 4. Germline CDR1 and CDR2: KGHSH and LQKENI. CDR3 size: 13 residues.

This clone was recorded many times. The J gene is TRBJ2-7, the V gene TRBV6-2 or TRBV6-3; 13 bases are a match to TRBD2. Germline V gives CDR1 MNHEY, CDR2 SVGEGT. Germline trimming cut 5 bases from V and 5 bases from J; bases unmatched to any gene: 6. This CDR3 has 15 amino acids. The CDR3 is CASSRPGLAGNEQYF. Here the CDR3 DNA reads TGTGCCAGCAGTCGCCCGGGACTAGCGGGGAACGAGCAGTACTTC.

The chain employs TRBV2 and TRBJ1-6, with 7 positions matching TRBD1. CDR3 length equals 15 residues. Per germline, CDR1 SNHLY and CDR2 FYNNEI. CDR3 nucleotides: TGTGCTTGCCTCCGGGACAGTCCCGGGGATTCACCCCTCCACTTT. This codes for CACLRDSPGDSPLHF.

The chain combines TRBV11-2 with TRBJ2-3; the D is unclear. Trimming removed 2 bases at V and 2 bases at J, with 8 bases between. Per germline, CDR1 SGHAT and CDR2 FQNNGV. The CDR3 extends over 14 amino acids. This CDR3 reads CASSLSRNTDTQYF. DNA of the CDR3: TGTGCCAGCAGCTTATCCAGGAACACAGATACGCAGTATTTT.

The chain employs TRBV19 and TRBJ1-2, with TRBD1 matching 9 bases. The V gene end was trimmed by 5 bases and the J gene end by 9 bases; junction bases not matched to a gene: 7. Germline CDR1 reads LNHDA; CDR2 reads SQIVND (reference sequence). This CDR3 has 13 amino acids. CDR3: CASSPGQGSRYTF. In DNA form, the CDR3 reads TGTGCCAGTAGTCCCGGACAGGGGTCACGCTACACCTTC.

The chain uses TRBV6-1 and TRBJ2-1; TRBD1 matches 11 bases. The germline gives CDR1 MNHNS, CDR2 SASEGT. V gave up 2 bases and J gave up 14 bases; unmatched junction bases: 8. CDR3 length equals 14 residues. The CDR3 coding sequence is TGTGCCAGCAGTGAACCCGGACAGGGGGCTGCTGAGTTCTTC. Amino acid sequence: CASSEPGQGAAEFF.

The rearrangement links TRBV27 to TRBJ1-6; weak D call: TRBD1 (5 bases). From germline, CDR1 is MNHEY and CDR2 SMNVEV (reference sequence). V dropped 6 bases and J dropped 7 bases, with 13 bases sitting between them. The CDR3 runs 14 residues. As DNA, the CDR3 is TGTGCCAGCAGGACCGGGACTTTAAATTCACCCCTCCACTTT. It encodes CASRTGTLNSPLHF.

The J gene is TRBJ1-3, the V gene TRBV28, with a possible D match to TRBD1 (5 bases). Germline V gene sequence: CDR1 MDHEN, CDR2 SYDVKM. The V end lost 8 bases, the J end lost 5 bases, and 25 bases lay between the germline ends. The CDR3 loop spans 17 amino acids. Written as DNA, the CDR3 is TGTGCCAGCCACACGACACGTGTGGGGGGTGAAAGAAACACCATATATTTT. Its translation: CASHTTRVGGERNTIYF. Based on the CDR3 plus reference TRBV28 and TRBJ1-3, the full variable domain is DVKVTQSSRYLVKRTGEKVFLECVQDMDHENMFWYRQDPGLGLRLIYFSYDVKMKEKGDIPEGYSVSREKKERFSLILESASTNQTSMYLCASHTTRVGGERNTIYFGEGSWLTVV.

The chain uses TRBV19 and TRBJ2-4, with TRBD1 as a possible D gene (5 bases). The length of the CDR3 is 15 residues. Germline CDR1 is LNHDA and CDR2 is SQIVND (reference sequence). V lost 6 bases and J lost 7, with 19 bases in between. The CDR3 is CASRAQGSDSNIQYF. The CDR3 DNA reads as TGTGCCAGTAGGGCGCAGGGTTCCGATTCTAACATTCAGTACTTC.

This clone has just a few counts. The chain is built from TRBV5-5 and TRBJ1-1; D is uncertain. Germline CDR1 and CDR2: SGHKS and YYEKEE (reference sequence). V lost 4 bases and J lost 4, with 20 bases in between. This CDR3 is 16 amino acids long. The CDR3 DNA reads as TGTGCCAGCAGCCCAGTATATCTGAGGCGGGGCACTGAAGCTTTCTTT. Amino acids: CASSPVYLRRGTEAFF.

The V and J genes are TRBV11-3 and TRBJ2-7; TRBD2 is a possible D gene (5 bases). This CDR3 has 13 amino acids. Germline assignment: CDR1 SGHNT and CDR2 YENEEA. V gave up 4 bases and J gave up 2 bases, with 9 bases separating them. Here the CDR3 DNA reads TGTGCCAGCAGCTCCGGGAACCCCTACGAGCAGTACTTC. It specifies CASSSGNPYEQYF.

This chain uses TRBV10-3 with TRBJ2-1, with 15 bases aligning to TRBD2. The junction had 10 bases not matched to a gene; V was cut back by 2 bases and J by 8 bases. Per germline, CDR1 ENHRY and CDR2 SYGVKD. This CDR3 has 18 amino acids. CDR3 loop: CAISEAGTSGRIGDEQFF. As DNA, the CDR3 is TGTGCCATCAGTGAGGCGGGGACTAGCGGGAGGATCGGCGATGAGCAGTTCTTC.

The CDR3 is CASSQAGEAGQYF. For the CDR3, the DNA is TGTGCCAGCAGCCAAGCAGGTGAGGCGGGGCAGTACTTC. The J gene is TRBJ2-7, the V gene TRBV3-1 (or the pseudogene TRBV3-2); a weak D match, TRBD2 (5 bases). Trimming took off 1 base at V and 9 bases at J, with 13 bases between the two ends. There are 13 residues in the CDR3. Germline V gene data show CDR1 as LGHDT and CDR2 as YNNKEL (reference sequence).

The chain combines TRBV3-1 (or the pseudogene TRBV3-2) with TRBJ2-7; 9 nucleotides line up with TRBD2. There are 18 residues in the CDR3. CDR1 LGHDT and CDR2 YNNKEL come from the germline V gene (reference sequence). V was clipped by 4 bases and J by 2 bases; unmatched bases: 15. CDR3 sequence: CASSPPKLAGASTYEQYF. CDR3 nucleotide sequence: TGTGCCAGCAGCCCCCCCAAACTAGCGGGCGCCTCAACCTACGAGCAGTACTTC.

J is TRBJ1-1 and V is TRBV3-1 (or the pseudogene TRBV3-2), with D possibly matching TRBD1 (5 bases). CDR1 LGHDT and CDR2 YNNKEL come from the germline V gene (reference sequence). The CDR3 length is 11 residues. V lost 5 bases, J lost 8 bases, and 9 bases lay in between. The chain's CDR3 is CASSNQGEAFF. DNA for the CDR3: TGTGCCAGCAGCAACCAGGGAGAAGCTTTCTTT.

The CDR3 is CASSVRGGDGELFF. CDR3 coding DNA: TGTGCCAGCAGCGTCAGGGGTGGGGACGGGGAGCTGTTTTTT. The gene calls are TRBV9 and TRBJ2-2; possible D gene TRBD1, 6 bases. The CDR3 is made up of 14 amino acids. Germline V gives CDR1 SGDLS, CDR2 YYNGEE. The V and J ends lost 2 bases and 7 bases respectively, with 12 bases between them.

Only one count was recorded for this clone. The chain recombines TRBV12-5 with TRBJ2-1, with 9 positions matching TRBD2. Germline V gene data show CDR1 as LGHNT and CDR2 as FRNRAP. The J segment lost 9 bases and the V segment lost 0 bases, leaving 9 bases of the junction unmatched. This CDR3 contains 16 residues. CDR3 sequence: CASGLVWASGMGEQFF. The CDR3 DNA sequence: TGTGCTAGTGGTTTGGTATGGGCTAGCGGGATGGGTGAGCAGTTCTTC.